A single sample gave rise to the 6 T cell receptor beta chains below, sequenced in a study of shared clonotypes between healthy human individuals. Cells designated naive CD8 were CD45RO-negative and were positively selected for CCR7, with terminally differentiated effector memory CD45RA+ cells excluded. TCRdb keeps only in-frame clones here, not all; method: immunoSEQ multiplex PCR. The sample lists 560,000 or so clones, 95% to 97% seen once, with approximately 0.1% in the top ten. Sequences were obtained from naive CD8+ T cells sorted from blood. The receptors here all came from a woman in her twenties or thirties in good health.

The genes are TRBV4-1 and TRBJ2-3; D remains unclear. The CDR3 is 13 residues long. V gave up 4 bases and J gave up 0 bases, with 5 bases separating them. Germline V CDR1 and CDR2: MGHRA, YSYEKL. The CDR3 sequence: CASSRPSTDTQYF. The CDR3 coding sequence is TGCGCCAGCAGCCGCCCAAGCACAGATACGCAGTATTTT.

The CDR3 here is CASSLLWTENEKLFF. Here the CDR3 DNA reads TGTGCCAGCAGTTTATTGTGGACTGAGAATGAAAAACTGTTTTTT. The chain carries TRBV28 and TRBJ1-4; D gene uncertain. In germline, CDR1 is MDHEN, CDR2 SYDVKM. There are 15 residues in the CDR3. Trimming took off 1 base at V and 5 bases at J, with 11 bases between the two ends.

This clone was detected a few times. This chain links TRBV7-9 with TRBJ2-1; TRBD2 matches at 9 bases. This CDR3 has 14 residues. Germline CDR1 is SEHNR and CDR2 is FQNEAQ (reference sequence). Trimming at V came to 4 bases and at J to 8 bases, leaving 6 bases not matched to a gene. CDR3 amino acids: CASSYSGSLYEQFF. As DNA, the CDR3 is TGTGCCAGCAGCTATAGCGGGAGTCTCTATGAGCAGTTCTTC. Full variable domain (rest looked up from reference TRBV7-9 and TRBJ2-1): DTGVSQNPRHKITKRGQNVTFRCDPISEHNRLYWYRQTLGQGPEFLTYFQNEAQLEKSRLLSDRFSAERPKGSFSTLEIQRTEQGDSAMYLCASSYSGSLYEQFFGPGTRLTVL.

The chain joins TRBV6-5 to TRBJ1-1, with a tentative D call TRBD1 (6 bases). The CDR3 runs to 14 residues. V was cut by 6 bases and J by 4 bases, with 15 bases left in between. Germline V gene sequence: CDR1 MNHEY, CDR2 SVGAGI. This CDR3 is CASRSTGFGTEAFF. The CDR3 DNA sequence: TGTGCCAGCAGGTCTACAGGGTTCGGCACTGAAGCTTTCTTT.

The V call is TRBV27, the J call TRBJ2-7, with D unclear. Germline V lookup: CDR1 MNHEY, CDR2 SMNVEV (reference sequence). V gave up 5 bases and J gave up 3 bases, with 17 bases separating them. The CDR3 extends over 15 amino acids. The CDR3 nucleotides are TGTGCCAGCAGTCTCCGCTGGGGTGGGAACTACGAGCAGTACTTC. Translated: CASSLRWGGNYEQYF.

The rearrangement links TRBV27 to TRBJ1-2, with D perhaps matching TRBD1 (5 bases). Germline V lookup: CDR1 MNHEY, CDR2 SMNVEV (reference sequence). V lost 5 bases and J 5 bases, leaving 12 bases between the germline ends. The CDR3 covers 13 residues. Written as DNA, the CDR3 is TGTGCCAGCAGTGGAGGGACGGGATATGGCTACACCTTC. Translated, it gives CASSGGTGYGYTF.